Listed below are T cell receptor beta chains from one sample, sequenced in a study of shared clonotypes between healthy human individuals. The method was immunoSEQ multiplex PCR; TCRdb's version includes in-frame clones alone and lacks a portion of them. Counted here are about 2.1 million clones, 85% to 95% occurring once; the ten biggest clones make up around 1.7%. Sequenced: naive CD8+ T cells from PBMCs. The receptors shown here come from a man between 18 and 29 years old in good health. Some clones in this sample may be carry-over from other donors' samples. Both conserved end residues are part of each CDR3. The order of the fields is D gene, J gene, V gene, clone size, CDR3 protein, CDR3 DNA. A D gene is named only where the DNA matches it firmly. Expanded clones get a size class; other rows say once, few or many, or leave the size out.

>TRBD2|TRBJ2-3|TRBV6-5|-
CASSPTSGNADTQYF
TGTGCCAGCAGTCCAACTAGCGGGAACGCAGATACGCAGTATTTT
>TRBD1|TRBJ2-3|TRBV18|-
CASSPPPGQSTDTQYF
TGTGCCAGCTCACCACCGCCGGGACAGAGCACAGATACGCAGTATTTT
>-|TRBJ2-1|TRBV7-9|-
CASSSFVYNEQFF
TGTGCCAGCAGCTCGTTCGTGTACAATGAGCAGTTCTTC
>TRBD2|TRBJ2-7|TRBV4-2|-
CASSRRLAGSYEQYF
TGTGCCAGCAGCCGCCGACTAGCGGGCTCCTACGAGCAGTACTTC
>TRBD2|TRBJ2-1|TRBV5-1|-
CASSLRRREYGYNEQFF
TGCGCCAGCAGCTTGAGACGGCGGGAGTATGGCTACAATGAGCAGTTCTTC
>-|TRBJ2-3|TRBV6-5|-
CASSYDARLADTQYF
TGTGCCAGCAGTTACGACGCCCGGTTGGCTGATACGCAGTATTTT
>-|TRBJ2-3|TRBV28|-
CASSSNREGQADTQYF
TGTGCCAGCAGTTCTAACAGGGAGGGTCAGGCAGATACGCAGTATTTT
>TRBD1|TRBJ2-7|TRBV7-2|-
CASRSRVGTGDYEQYF
TGTGCCAGCAGATCGAGGGTGGGGACAGGGGACTACGAGCAGTACTTC
>-|TRBJ2-3|TRBV10-3|once
CAISAPSPSTDTQYF
TGTGCCATCAGTGCCCCGTCACCTAGCACAGATACGCAGTATTTT
>-|TRBJ1-2|TRBV5-6|-
CASSLGSGDGYTF
TGTGCCAGCAGCTTAGGTTCAGGGGACGGCTACACCTTC
>TRBD2|TRBJ2-1|TRBV27|-
CASSLSGLAGAEQFF
TGTGCCAGCAGTTTATCTGGACTAGCGGGAGCAGAGCAGTTCTTC
>-|TRBJ1-1|TRBV6-1|-
CASSEAGGALMNTEAFF
TGTGCCAGCAGTGAAGCGGGCGGGGCCCTTATGAACACTGAAGCTTTCTTT
>TRBD1|TRBJ1-1|TRBV25-1|-
CASSVGGQGATEAFF
TGTGCCAGCAGTGTTGGGGGACAGGGGGCTACTGAAGCTTTCTTT
>-|TRBJ1-1|TRBV6-6|-
CASEYHREIEAFF
TGTGCCAGCGAATACCACAGGGAAATTGAAGCTTTCTTT
>-|TRBJ1-2|TRBV2|-
CASSAGARGGHGYTF
TGTGCCAGCAGTGCAGGGGCGCGAGGAGGGCATGGCTACACCTTC
>-|TRBJ2-7|TRBV20-1|once
CSARAGEQYF
TGCAGTGCTAGAGCGGGCGAGCAGTACTTC
>-|TRBJ2-3|TRBV5-8|once
CASSLIGGLADTQYF
TGTGCCAGCAGCTTGATCGGGGGGCTCGCAGATACGCAGTATTTT
>-|TRBJ1-1|TRBV4-1|few
CASSPSKGVAEAFF
TGCGCCAGCAGCCCATCCAAGGGGGTGGCTGAAGCTTTCTTT
>-|TRBJ1-2|TRBV27|-
CASSASIGQLNYGYTF
TGTGCCAGCAGTGCCTCCATTGGGCAGCTTAACTATGGCTACACCTTC
>-|TRBJ1-1|TRBV9|-
CASGGGEEKAFF
TGTGCCAGCGGGGGAGGGGAGGAAAAAGCTTTCTTT
>TRBD1|TRBJ1-5|TRBV27|-
CASSPRQGQPQHF
TGTGCCAGCAGTCCGCGACAGGGACAGCCCCAGCATTTT
>TRBD1|TRBJ1-4|TRBV7-9|once
CASSAKLQGAFTEEKLFF
TGTGCCAGCAGCGCCAAACTGCAGGGGGCATTTACGGAGGAAAAACTGTTTTTT
>TRBD2|TRBJ2-1|TRBV2|-
CASSTSGRPAFYNEQFF
TGTGCCAGCAGTACTAGCGGGAGGCCCGCATTTTACAATGAGCAGTTCTTC
>-|TRBJ2-5|TRBV27|-
CASSKPGPRETQYF
TGTGCCAGCAGTAAGCCGGGTCCTCGGGAGACCCAGTACTTC
>-|TRBJ2-7|TRBV27|-
CATRQSSSYEQYF
TGTGCCACCCGACAGTCCTCGTCCTACGAGCAGTACTTC
>-|TRBJ1-1|TRBV28|few
CASSLLVSEAFF
TGTGCCAGCAGTCTGCTGGTGAGTGAAGCTTTCTTT
>TRBD1|TRBJ1-5|TRBV27|-
CASSTKTGVGNQPQHF
TGTGCCAGCAGTACGAAAACAGGGGTGGGCAATCAGCCCCAGCATTTT
>-|TRBJ2-4|TRBV19|-
CASSTTFRTYDLAKNIQYF
TGTGCCAGTAGTACCACATTCAGAACTTATGATCTAGCCAAAAACATTCAGTACTTC
>-|TRBJ1-1|TRBV15|-
CATSRDQGWNTEAFF
TGTGCCACCAGCAGAGATCAGGGGTGGAACACTGAAGCTTTCTTT
>-|TRBJ2-3|TRBV5-6|-
CASSSQGHSTDTQYF
TGTGCCAGCAGTTCCCAGGGACACTCCACAGATACGCAGTATTTT
>TRBD2|TRBJ2-7|TRBV11-1|-
CASSSRTSDIYF
TGTGCCAGCAGCTCCCGGACTAGCGACATATACTTC
>TRBD2|TRBJ2-7|TRBV4-3|-
CASSQHGVLELAGGEQYF
TGCGCCAGCAGCCAGCACGGGGTATTGGAACTAGCGGGAGGCGAGCAGTACTTC
>TRBD2|TRBJ2-2|TRBV7-9|few
CASSSGLAANTGELFF
TGTGCCAGCAGCTCGGGACTAGCGGCGAACACCGGGGAGCTGTTTTTT
>-|TRBJ2-1|TRBV6-6|-
CASSYSTYNEQFF
TGTGCCAGCAGTTACTCGACATACAATGAGCAGTTCTTC
>-|TRBJ1-2|TRBV29-1|-
CSVAGIDLHGYTF
TGCAGCGTTGCGGGCATCGACCTGCATGGCTACACCTTC
>-|TRBJ2-7|TRBV2|once
CASSEPPGQVYEQYF
TGTGCCAGCAGTGAACCCCCCGGGCAGGTTTACGAGCAGTACTTC
>TRBD1|TRBJ1-6|TRBV9|-
CASSQGTGKDKPLHF
TGTGCCAGCAGCCAGGGGACAGGGAAGGATAAACCCCTCCACTTT
>TRBD2|TRBJ2-1|TRBV7-9|-
CASSSPGTSGSGWQFF
TGTGCCAGCAGCTCGCCGGGGACTAGCGGGAGTGGTTGGCAGTTCTTC
>-|TRBJ1-1|TRBV27|-
CASALYLNTEAFF
TGTGCCAGCGCGTTATACTTGAACACTGAAGCTTTCTTT
>-|TRBJ2-1|TRBV13|-
CASSLEAEQFF
TGTGCCAGCAGCTTAGAGGCTGAGCAGTTCTTC
>TRBD2|TRBJ2-7|TRBV7-6|once
CASSPPAGASYEQYF
TGTGCCAGCAGCCCTCCAGCGGGAGCTAGTTACGAGCAGTACTTC
>-|TRBJ1-3|TRBV11-2|-
CASSLAGVAGNTIYF
TGTGCCAGCAGCTTAGCTGGGGTCGCTGGAAACACCATATATTTT
>TRBD1|TRBJ1-1|TRBV7-9|-
CAIRGTAVRNTEAFF
TGTGCCATTCGAGGGACAGCCGTTCGGAACACTGAAGCTTTCTTT
>-|TRBJ2-1|TRBV5-1|-
CASSWTNPNEQFF
TGCGCCAGCAGCTGGACCAACCCCAATGAGCAGTTCTTC
>TRBD1|TRBJ1-2|TRBV30|-
CAWSDEDRADYGYTF
TGTGCCTGGAGTGATGAGGACAGGGCCGACTATGGCTACACCTTC
>-|TRBJ1-1|TRBV7-9|-
CASSFPGMNTEAFF
TGTGCCAGCAGCTTCCCTGGGATGAACACTGAAGCTTTCTTT
>-|TRBJ2-3|TRBV7-8|-
CASSPRGGTVTDTQYF
TGTGCCAGCAGCCCACGAGGGGGGACTGTTACAGATACGCAGTATTTT
>TRBD2|TRBJ2-3|TRBV2|-
CASRRTSGIGSYDTQYF
TGTGCCAGCAGACGGACTAGCGGGATCGGGAGTTATGATACGCAGTATTTT
>-|TRBJ2-7|TRBV18|-
CASSPDNSYEQYF
TGTGCCAGCTCACCAGACAACTCCTACGAGCAGTACTTC
>-|TRBJ2-1|TRBV7-9|-
CASSLEQGEPIGAQFF
TGTGCCAGCAGCTTAGAACAGGGTGAGCCGATCGGGGCGCAGTTCTTC
>-|TRBJ2-1|TRBV25-1|-
CASSDRGTVYNEQFF
TGTGCCAGCAGTGATCGGGGGACAGTTTACAATGAGCAGTTCTTC
>-|TRBJ2-3|TRBV4-2|-
CASSQEGDGPSTDTQYF
TGTGCCAGCAGCCAAGAGGGCGACGGTCCTAGCACAGATACGCAGTATTTT
>TRBD1|TRBJ2-5|TRBV7-8|-
CASSLAWGTGKETQYF
TGTGCCAGCAGCTTAGCTTGGGGGACAGGGAAAGAGACCCAGTACTTC
>-|TRBJ2-1|TRBV21-1|-
CASSKGEIAGPYNEQFF
TGTGCCAGCAGCAAAGGGGAAATAGCGGGGCCCTACAATGAGCAGTTCTTC
>-|TRBJ2-5|TRBV30|-
CAWTGTARPGETQYF
TGTGCCTGGACAGGGACTGCCCGGCCAGGTGAGACCCAGTACTTC
>-|TRBJ2-2|TRBV7-8|-
CASSLGPPGDTGELFF
TGTGCCAGCAGCCTAGGACCTCCGGGGGACACCGGGGAGCTGTTTTTT
>-|TRBJ2-3|TRBV15|-
CATSSRPGTADTQYF
TGTGCCACCAGCAGCCGCCCCGGGACCGCAGATACGCAGTATTTT
>-|TRBJ1-5|TRBV6-1|-
CASSEQISGNQPQHF
TGTGCCAGCAGTGAACAGATTTCGGGGAATCAGCCCCAGCATTTT
>TRBD1|TRBJ1-1|TRBV29-1|-
CSVEMAGTGEAFF
TGCAGCGTTGAAATGGCGGGGACAGGTGAAGCTTTCTTT
>TRBD2|TRBJ2-5|TRBV5-6|-
CASSLGGSNPLGETQYF
TGTGCCAGCAGCTTGGGCGGGAGTAATCCCCTCGGGGAGACCCAGTACTTC